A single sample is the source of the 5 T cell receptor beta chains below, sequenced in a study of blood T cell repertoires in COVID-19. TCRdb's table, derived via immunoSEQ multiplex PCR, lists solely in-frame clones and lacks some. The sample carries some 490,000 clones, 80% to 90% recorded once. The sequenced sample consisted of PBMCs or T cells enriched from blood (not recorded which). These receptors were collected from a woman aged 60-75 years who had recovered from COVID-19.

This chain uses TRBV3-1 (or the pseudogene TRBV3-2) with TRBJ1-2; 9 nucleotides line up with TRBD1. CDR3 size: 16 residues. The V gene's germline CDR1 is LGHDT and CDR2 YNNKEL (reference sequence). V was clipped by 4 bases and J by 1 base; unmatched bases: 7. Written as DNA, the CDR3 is TGTGCCAGCAGCCTCTGGGACAGGGTTCTTAACTATGGCTACACCTTC. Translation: CASSLWDRVLNYGYTF.

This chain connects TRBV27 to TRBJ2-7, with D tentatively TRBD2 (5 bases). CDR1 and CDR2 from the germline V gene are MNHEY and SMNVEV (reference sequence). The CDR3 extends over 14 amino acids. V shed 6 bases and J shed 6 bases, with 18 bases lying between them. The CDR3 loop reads CASRRSSDAGEQYV. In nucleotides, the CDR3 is TGTGCCAGCAGACGTTCATCGGACGCGGGCGAGCAGTACGTC.

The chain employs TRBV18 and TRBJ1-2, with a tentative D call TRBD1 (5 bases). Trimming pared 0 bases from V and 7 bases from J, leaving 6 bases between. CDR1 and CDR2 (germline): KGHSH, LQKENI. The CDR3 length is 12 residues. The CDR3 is CASSPPGGGYTF. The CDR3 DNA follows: TGTGCCAGCTCACCACCGGGGGGTGGCTACACCTTC.

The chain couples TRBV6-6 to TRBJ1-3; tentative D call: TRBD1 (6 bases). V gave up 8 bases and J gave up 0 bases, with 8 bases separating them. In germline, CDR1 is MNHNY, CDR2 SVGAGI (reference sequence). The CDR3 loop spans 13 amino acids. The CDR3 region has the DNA TGTGCCAGCGGACAGTTCTCTGGAAACACCATATATTTT. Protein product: CASGQFSGNTIYF.

CDR3 region: CASSLYKRLNTEAFF. CDR3 nucleotides: TGTGCCAGCAGCTTGTATAAGCGCCTGAACACTGAAGCTTTCTTT. This sequence joins TRBV5-6 and TRBJ1-1; D unclear. The ends were cut back, 1 base at V and 0 bases at J, with 10 bases in the middle. The germline gives CDR1 SGHDT, CDR2 YYEEEE. The CDR3 consists of 15 residues.